Listed below are T cell receptor beta chains from one sample, sequenced in a study of cytomegalovirus exposure and HLA in healthy donors. Some clones are missing from TCRdb's copy, which holds only in-frame ones; the method was immunoSEQ multiplex PCR. The repertoire holds roughly 180,000 clones, with about 83% as singletons. The sequenced material came from PBMCs. Receptor source: a girl aged 5 to 17 in good health and CMV-seropositive. Both conserved end residues are part of each CDR3. Fields, in order: J gene, V gene, D gene, clone size, CDR3 protein, CDR3 DNA. The D gene is left open where the match is weak. Some rows have no size entry. The others give once, few or many, or a class for an expanded clone.

TRBJ2-7,TRBV19,NA,NA,CASSKGYEQYF,TGTGCCAGTAGTAAGGGGTACGAGCAGTACTTC
TRBJ1-1,TRBV7-5,NA,NA,CARSSHRDRGRRTEAFF,TGTGCCAGAAGCAGTCACCGGGACAGGGGGCGCCGCACTGAAGCTTTCTTT
TRBJ1-2,TRBV5-6,NA,NA,CASSYDNRAARGYTF,TGTGCCAGCAGCTACGACAACAGGGCAGCTCGGGGCTACACCTTC
TRBJ2-2,TRBV2,TRBD1,NA,CASGASGTDSTGELFF,TGTGCCAGTGGAGCTTCCGGGACAGACTCCACCGGGGAGCTGTTTTTT
TRBJ1-4,TRBV4-2,NA,NA,CASRDVAVDNEKLFF,TGTGCCAGCAGAGACGTAGCAGTTGATAATGAAAAACTGTTTTTT
TRBJ2-3,TRBV18,NA,few,CASSSDYLSTDTQYF,TGTGCCAGCTCATCGGACTACCTAAGCACAGATACGCAGTATTTT
TRBJ1-3,TRBV13,TRBD1,NA,CASSFTGTGVAGNTIYF,TGTGCCAGCAGCTTCACCGGGACAGGGGTAGCTGGAAACACCATATATTTT
TRBJ1-1,TRBV7-9,NA,NA,CASSTAEAFF,TGTGCCAGCTCGACAGCGGAAGCTTTCTTT
TRBJ1-6,TRBV27,NA,NA,CASSLVPPGSPLHF,TGTGCCAGCAGTCTAGTCCCCCCCGGCTCACCCCTCCACTTT
TRBJ1-5,TRBV6-6,TRBD1,NA,CASRGDRDSNQPQHF,TGTGCCAGCAGAGGGGACAGGGATAGCAATCAGCCCCAGCATTTT
TRBJ1-1,TRBV11-1,NA,NA,CASSPQGWGGTEAFF,TGTGCCAGCAGCCCTCAGGGGTGGGGAGGGACTGAAGCTTTCTTT
TRBJ1-6,TRBV5-6,NA,NA,CASSVYRRSTYNSPLHF,TGTGCCAGCAGCGTATACAGGCGTTCCACCTATAATTCACCCCTCCACTTT
TRBJ1-1,TRBV20-1,NA,NA,CSAGYRGEAFF,TGCAGTGCTGGGTACCGGGGGGAAGCTTTCTTT
TRBJ2-7,TRBV7-9,TRBD2,NA,CASSPTRGASYEQYF,TGTGCCAGCAGCCCGACGCGGGGGGCCTCCTACGAGCAGTACTTC
TRBJ1-3,TRBV18,TRBD1,NA,CASSPGTGAVGNTIYF,TGTGCCAGCTCACCAGGGACAGGGGCAGTCGGAAACACCATATATTTT
TRBJ1-5,TRBV9,NA,NA,CASSPGGGPQPQHF,TGTGCCAGCAGCCCGGGGGGGGGTCCCCAGCCCCAGCATTTT
TRBJ1-3,TRBV5-1,NA,few,CASSTGSSGNTIYF,TGCGCCAGCAGCACCGGGTCCTCTGGAAACACCATATATTTT
TRBJ2-3,TRBV7-9,NA,NA,CASSLRILQGTDTQYF,TGTGCCAGCAGCCTCCGCATCCTACAGGGAACAGATACGCAGTATTTT
TRBJ1-2,TRBV19,NA,NA,CASSAQDSFYGYTF,TGTGCCAGTAGTGCCCAGGACAGCTTCTATGGCTACACCTTC
TRBJ2-3,TRBV7-9,NA,NA,CSSSFSIGPDTQYF,TGTTCCAGCAGCTTCTCCATTGGGCCGGATACGCAGTATTTT
TRBJ1-5,TRBV30,NA,NA,CAWSVRGSSNQPQHF,TGTGCCTGGAGTGTACGGGGAAGTAGCAATCAGCCCCAGCATTTT
TRBJ1-5,TRBV19,TRBD1,NA,CASSSTGGNQPQHF,TGTGCCAGTAGCTCGACAGGGGGAAATCAGCCCCAGCATTTT
TRBJ2-1,TRBV7-2,NA,NA,CASSLVLSGNEQFF,TGTGCCAGCAGCTTAGTCTTAAGCGGCAATGAGCAGTTCTTC
TRBJ1-1,TRBV19,NA,NA,CASSIDSGYTEAFF,TGTGCCAGTAGTATAGATTCGGGTTACACTGAAGCTTTCTTT
TRBJ1-1,TRBV5-5,NA,NA,CASSLHSLNTEAFF,TGTGCCAGCAGCTTGCACAGTCTGAACACTGAAGCTTTCTTT
TRBJ1-1,TRBV6-4,NA,NA,CASSDSGNTEAFF,TGTGCCAGCAGTGACTCCGGTAACACTGAAGCTTTCTTT
TRBJ1-6,TRBV28,NA,NA,CASSPGGAGNSPLHF,TGTGCCAGCAGTCCCGGGGGGGCTGGAAATTCACCCCTCCACTTT
TRBJ1-4,TRBV6-1,NA,NA,CASSEANIATNEKLFF,TGTGCCAGCAGTGAAGCTAACATTGCAACTAATGAAAAACTGTTTTTT
TRBJ1-1,TRBV29-1,TRBD1,NA,CSVDRGLNTEAFF,TGCAGCGTGGACAGGGGATTAAACACTGAAGCTTTCTTT
TRBJ2-7,TRBV11-1,TRBD2,NA,CASSLRTRAEQYF,TGTGCCAGCAGCTTAAGGACTAGGGCCGAGCAGTACTTC
TRBJ2-1,TRBV11-2,TRBD2,NA,CASSLRGDYNEQFF,TGTGCCAGCAGCTTACGGGGGGACTACAATGAGCAGTTCTTC
TRBJ2-3,TRBV12-5,TRBD2,NA,CASGSPGLAGVYTTDTQYF,TGTGCTAGTGGTTCCCCGGGACTAGCGGGGGTATACACCACAGATACGCAGTATTTT
TRBJ1-1,TRBV6-5,TRBD1,NA,CASTRDREAFF,TGTGCCAGCACCAGGGACAGAGAAGCTTTCTTT
TRBJ2-1,TRBV2,NA,NA,CASTTIDDRDNEQFF,TGTGCCAGCACCACGATAGATGACAGAGACAATGAGCAGTTCTTC
TRBJ2-6,TRBV4-1,NA,NA,CASSQDWDKFSSGANVLTF,TGCGCCAGCAGCCAAGACTGGGACAAATTTTCCTCTGGGGCCAACGTCCTGACTTTC
TRBJ2-1,TRBV11-2,TRBD2,NA,CASSLRGDSYNEQFF,TGTGCCAGCAGCTTGCGGGGGGACTCCTACAATGAGCAGTTCTTC
TRBJ1-2,TRBV6-1,NA,NA,CASSETTAYGYTF,TGTGCCAGCAGTGAAACGACAGCCTATGGCTACACCTTC
TRBJ1-1,TRBV19,TRBD1,once,CASSMTGVVNTEAFF,TGTGCCAGTAGTATGACAGGGGTGGTGAACACTGAAGCTTTCTTT
TRBJ1-2,TRBV4-2,NA,NA,CASSHPEGSYYGYTF,TGTGCCAGCAGCCACCCGGAGGGGTCCTACTATGGCTACACCTTC
TRBJ2-1,TRBV10-1,NA,many,CASSERAGKRYNEQFF,TGCGCCAGCAGTGAGCGGGCGGGGAAAAGATACAATGAGCAGTTCTTC
TRBJ1-1,TRBV5-1,NA,once,CASSLVRANTEAFF,TGCGCCAGCAGCTTGGTCAGGGCGAACACTGAAGCTTTCTTT
TRBJ1-6,TRBV6-1,NA,NA,CASSFGLRYNSPLHF,TGTGCCAGCAGTTTCGGACTGCGCTATAATTCACCCCTCCACTTT
TRBJ1-3,TRBV5-1,NA,NA,CASSAGQYSGNTIYF,TGCGCCAGCAGCGCCGGACAGTACTCTGGAAACACCATATATTTT
TRBJ1-1,TRBV9,NA,NA,CASSGGRPGVTAEAFF,TGTGCCAGCAGCGGAGGTCGGCCAGGGGTTACGGCTGAAGCTTTCTTT
TRBJ2-1,TRBV15,NA,NA,CATSRNFEGEQFF,TGTGCCACCAGCAGAAATTTCGAGGGTGAGCAGTTCTTC
TRBJ2-7,TRBV11-2,TRBD2,once,CASSPPPGGASYEQYF,TGTGCCAGCAGCCCCCCCCCGGGGGGGGCCTCCTACGAGCAGTACTTC
TRBJ2-1,TRBV4-1,TRBD2,NA,CASSQEILLAGGPGEQFF,TGCGCCAGCAGCCAAGAGATCCTACTAGCGGGGGGGCCGGGTGAGCAGTTCTTC
TRBJ2-4,TRBV29-1,TRBD1,NA,CSVWDSKNIQYF,TGCAGCGTCTGGGACAGCAAAAACATTCAGTACTTC
TRBJ1-2,TRBV6-6,TRBD1,NA,CASSFLGQGVGYTF,TGTGCCAGCAGTTTCCTGGGACAGGGGGTTGGCTACACCTTC